What follows are 23 T cell receptor beta chains derived from one specimen sequenced in a study of cytomegalovirus exposure and HLA in healthy donors. A multiplex PCR was run with 60 Vbeta primers and 13 Jbeta primers. Produced via immunoSEQ multiplex PCR; TCRdb's table is partial and in-frame only. Seen in this sample are about 120,000 clones; the ten most common clones hold about 3.5%. The sample was PBMCs. These receptors all come from a man aged 18 to 35 in good health and CMV-seronegative.

This chain's CDR3 is CASSLSRGTNYGYTF. CDR3 DNA: TGTGCCAGCAGCTTAAGCCGGGGAACTAACTATGGCTACACCTTC. The chain couples TRBV13 to TRBJ1-2; D not certain. From germline, CDR1 is PRHDT and CDR2 FYEKMQ (reference sequence). This CDR3 is built from 15 residues. V was pared by 2 bases and J by 0 bases, with 10 bases between.

V and J are TRBV6-5 and TRBJ2-1; D uncertain. Trimming pared 0 bases from V and 9 bases from J, leaving 3 bases between. This CDR3 is 11 amino acids long. Germline V lookup: CDR1 MNHEY, CDR2 SVGAGI. CDR3 residues: CASSYSSEQFF. The DNA for the CDR3 is TGTGCCAGCAGTTACTCGAGTGAGCAGTTCTTC.

The J gene is TRBJ2-2, the V gene TRBV7-3, with D maybe TRBD1 (5 bases). Germline lookup yields CDR1 SGHTA and CDR2 FQGTGA. The germline V and J ends were trimmed by 6 bases and 1 base, with 9 bases remaining between them. This CDR3 region has 14 residues. The CDR3, as DNA: TGTGCCAGCAGAGTGGACAAGAACACCGGGGAGCTGTTTTTT. Translation: CASRVDKNTGELFF.

The chain carries TRBV19 and TRBJ2-1; 9 bases align to TRBD1. The CDR3 totals 13 residues. V shed 8 bases, J shed 7 bases, and the junction held 6 bases outside the gene matches. CDR1 LNHDA and CDR2 SQIVND come from the germline V gene (reference sequence). CDR3: CASSGTGSNEQFF. CDR3 in DNA: TGTGCCAGTTCCGGGACAGGGTCTAATGAGCAGTTCTTC.

This sequence joins TRBV30 and TRBJ2-7, with 8 bases matching TRBD2. CDR3 size: 14 residues. J lost 2 bases, V lost 1 base, and 4 bases had no gene match. CDR1 is GTSNPN and CDR2 is SVGIG in the germline V gene (reference sequence). The CDR3 loop is CAWSAVAGPYEQYF. In nucleotides, the CDR3 is TGTGCCTGGAGTGCGGTAGCGGGGCCCTACGAGCAGTACTTC.

V is TRBV27 and J is TRBJ2-2; D unclear. The germline CDR1 and CDR2 sequences are MNHEY and SMNVEV (reference sequence). V lost 6 bases and J 6 bases, leaving 11 bases between the germline ends. CDR3 length: 13 residues. The CDR3 bases are TGTGCCAGCAGCCGAGGTTTCCCCGGGGAGCTGTTTTTT. This translates into CASSRGFPGELFF.

The V call is TRBV5-6, the J call TRBJ2-5, with D possibly being TRBD2 (6 bases). CDR3 length: 15 residues. Deletions cut 4 bases from V and 5 bases from J, with 18 bases between. CDR1 is SGHDT and CDR2 is YYEEEE in the germline V gene. The CDR3 region has the DNA TGTGCCAGCAGCCCACGGGGCGGGATGGGTGAGACCCAGTACTTC. Translation gives CASSPRGGMGETQYF.

The chain couples TRBV7-8 to TRBJ1-5; 9 bases align to TRBD1. Germline V gene lookup returns CDR1 SGHVS and CDR2 FQNEAQ. This CDR3 has 15 residues. V lost 1 base, J lost 7 bases, and 5 bases stayed unmatched. The CDR3 region is CASSLDRGLEQPQHF. The CDR3 DNA is TGTGCCAGCAGCTTAGACAGGGGGCTGGAACAGCCCCAGCATTTT. Variable domain in full (rest from reference TRBV7-8 and TRBJ1-5): GAGVSQSPRYKVAKRGQDVALRCDPISGHVSLFWYQQALGQGPEFLTYFQNEAQLDKSGLPSDRFFAERPEGSVSTLKIQRTQQEDSAVYLCASSLDRGLEQPQHFGDGTRLSIL.

The rearrangement joins TRBV4-3 to TRBJ1-5; a weak D match, TRBD1 (5 bases). CDR1 is LGHNA and CDR2 is YSLEER in the germline V gene. The CDR3 is 14 residues long. V was clipped by 4 bases and J by 6 bases, with 13 bases between them. This CDR3 is CASSPWPGGQPQHF. CDR3 DNA: TGCGCCAGCAGCCCTTGGCCCGGGGGTCAGCCCCAGCATTTT.

The V call is TRBV5-1, the J call TRBJ1-1, with D tentatively TRBD1 (6 bases). V lost 1 base, J lost 3 bases, and 10 bases lay in between. CDR3 length: 14 residues. Germline lookup yields CDR1 SGHRS and CDR2 YFSETQ. CDR3: CASSLTGSDTEAFF. The CDR3 coding sequence is TGCGCCAGCAGCTTGACAGGGAGTGACACTGAAGCTTTCTTT.

The chain has TRBV5-1 and TRBJ2-2; 12 positions agree with TRBD2. CDR3 size: 17 residues. With 5 bases clipped from V and 0 bases from J, the junction kept 5 bases outside the gene matches. Germline CDR1 is SGHRS and CDR2 is YFSETQ. In DNA form, the CDR3 reads TGCGCCAGCAGTTATCGGACTAGCGGGGCGAACACCGGGGAGCTGTTTTTT. Translated, it gives CASSYRTSGANTGELFF.

The chain carries TRBV5-1 and TRBJ2-1; 10 bases are a match to TRBD1. There are 16 residues in the CDR3. Germline V gene lookup returns CDR1 SGHRS and CDR2 YFSETQ. With V trimmed by 3 bases and J by 3 bases, 6 bases remained unmatched. CDR3 sequence reads: CASSYERDRGYNEQFF. As DNA, the CDR3 is TGCGCCAGCAGCTACGAACGGGACAGGGGCTACAATGAGCAGTTCTTC. Looking up the rest from reference TRBV5-1 and TRBJ2-1 gives the full variable domain: KAGVTQTPRYLIKTRGQQVTLSCSPISGHRSVSWYQQTPGQGLQFLFEYFSETQRNKGNFPGRFSGRQFSNSRSEMNVSTLELGDSALYLCASSYERDRGYNEQFFGPGTRLTVL.

V is TRBV10-2 and J is TRBJ1-4; the match to TRBD1 covers 7 bases. The J segment lost 8 bases and the V segment lost 8 bases, leaving 5 bases of the junction unmatched. Looked up from germline, CDR1 is WSHSY and CDR2 is SAAADI. This CDR3 is built from 12 residues. The CDR3 spells CASSEQGEKLFF. CDR3 bases: TGCGCCAGCTCGGAACAGGGGGAAAAACTGTTTTTT.

The rearrangement links TRBV6-5 to TRBJ2-1; 9 positions match TRBD1. Trimming at V came to 6 bases and at J to 5 bases, leaving 5 bases not matched to a gene. CDR3 size: 14 residues. Per germline, CDR1 MNHEY and CDR2 SVGAGI. The CDR3 nucleotides are TGTGCCAGCAGGCTCGGGACAGGGAACAATGAGCAGTTCTTC. As protein: CASRLGTGNNEQFF.

This chain joins TRBV27 and TRBJ1-1, with D perhaps TRBD1 (6 bases). The CDR3 covers 17 residues. Germline-derived CDR1 and CDR2 are MNHEY and SMNVEV (reference sequence). The germline V and J ends were trimmed by 2 bases and 7 bases, with 23 bases remaining between them. The CDR3 here is CASSLKGSGGAGNEAFF. The CDR3 coding sequence is TGTGCCAGCAGTTTAAAAGGATCGGGGGGCGCTGGGAATGAAGCTTTCTTT.

This chain joins TRBV16 and TRBJ1-2; the D is unclear. V was clipped by 0 bases and J by 4 bases, with 9 bases between them. The CDR3 has 14 amino acids. Germline CDR1 is KGHSY and CDR2 is FQNENV. In DNA form, the CDR3 reads TGTGCCAGCAGCCAATCAACAGCTATCTATGGCTACACCTTC. Amino acids: CASSQSTAIYGYTF.

The rearrangement joins TRBV7-9 to TRBJ2-2; 9 bases match TRBD1. CDR1 and CDR2 from the germline V gene are SEHNR and FQNEAQ (reference sequence). The J segment lost 4 bases and the V segment lost 5 bases, leaving 8 bases of the junction unmatched. The CDR3 covers 16 residues. The chain's CDR3 is CASSTGQGSSTGELFF. CDR3 DNA sequence: TGTGCCAGCAGCACAGGACAGGGGAGTAGCACCGGGGAGCTGTTTTTT.

CDR3 sequence (DNA): TGTGCCAGCAGCCCCTACGGGGGGGAGGGCCACGATGAGCAGTTCTTC. Its protein product is CASSPYGGEGHDEQFF. The chain carries TRBV28 and TRBJ2-1, with 8 bases lining up with TRBD2. The CDR3 has 16 residues. V lost 6 bases to trimming and J lost 8 bases; unmatched junction nucleotides: 15. The germline V gene encodes CDR1 MDHEN and CDR2 SYDVKM.

The chain has TRBV27 and TRBJ2-1; 8 positions agree with TRBD2. The CDR3 spans 16 residues. V shed 2 bases, J shed 0 bases, and the junction held 3 bases outside the gene matches. Germline-derived CDR1 and CDR2 are MNHEY and SMNVEV (reference sequence). The CDR3 loop is CASSLKAGGSYNEQFF. The DNA for the CDR3 is TGTGCCAGCAGTTTAAAGGCGGGAGGCTCCTACAATGAGCAGTTCTTC.

V is TRBV9 and J is TRBJ1-3; D unclear. CDR1 is SGDLS and CDR2 is YYNGEE in the germline V gene. Trimming pared 4 bases from V and 7 bases from J, leaving 15 bases between. This CDR3 is built from 14 residues. The CDR3 sequence is CASSSGSGGNTIYF. The CDR3 bases are TGTGCCAGCAGCTCGGGGTCCGGAGGGAACACCATATATTTT.

This chain joins TRBV12-5 and TRBJ1-1; 8 bases are a match to TRBD1. The CDR3 contains 14 residues. V gave up 3 bases and J gave up 10 bases; unmatched junction bases: 10. Germline V gene lookup returns CDR1 LGHNT and CDR2 FRNRAP. The DNA of the CDR3 is TGTGCTAGTGGTTTCTTGACGGGGCAGGGGGCAGCTTTCTTT. This translates into CASGFLTGQGAAFF. The full variable domain, in which reference TRBV12-5 and TRBJ1-1 provide the parts outside the CDR3, is DARVTQTPRHKVTEMGQEVTMRCQPILGHNTVFWYRQTMMQGLELLAYFRNRAPLDDSGMPKDRFSAEMPDATLATLKIQPSEPRDSAVYFCASGFLTGQGAAFFGQGTRLTVV.

The chain links TRBV7-9 to TRBJ2-7; possibly TRBD1 for D (6 bases). This CDR3 has 12 residues. Germline V gene sequence: CDR1 SEHNR, CDR2 FQNEAQ (reference sequence). V was shortened by 8 bases and J by 3 bases, with 11 bases between the two germline ends. In DNA, the CDR3 is TGTGCCAGCGGACAGCGAATCTACGAGCAGTACTTC. Translating it yields CASGQRIYEQYF.

This sequence joins TRBV29-1 and TRBJ2-1; TRBD2 matches 9 bases. The germline V gene encodes CDR1 SQVTM and CDR2 ANQGSEA. Trimming removed 8 bases from V and 2 bases from J; junction bases left unmatched: 7. This CDR3 region has 14 residues. The CDR3 loop reads CSILSGGPYNEQFF. The CDR3 bases are TGCAGCATTCTCAGCGGGGGGCCCTACAATGAGCAGTTCTTC.